These 8 T cell receptor beta chains originate from one sample sequenced in a study of T cell responses to AZD1222 COVID-19 vaccine. Using immunoSEQ multiplex PCR, the repertoire was profiled, and TCRdb retains in-frame clones only, with some absent. The sample has roughly 130,000 clones, roughly 88% seen once. The material was peripheral blood, obtained on day 0 of AZD1222 vaccination. The receptor set was obtained from an adult in good health.

V and J are TRBV14 and TRBJ1-1; 7 nucleotides align to TRBD1. CDR1 and CDR2 from the germline V gene are SGHDN and FVKESK. The CDR3 covers 15 residues. V lost 0 bases and J lost 5; bases outside the gene matches: 6. CDR3 region: CASSQDRQGGTEAFF. The DNA of the CDR3 is TGTGCCAGCAGCCAAGATCGACAGGGAGGGACTGAAGCTTTCTTT.

This clone was detected once. This chain connects TRBV6-2 or TRBV6-3 to TRBJ1-2, with no clear D. Germline CDR1 MNHEY, CDR2 SVGEGT. This CDR3 is built from 14 residues. Trimming pared 6 bases from V and 0 bases from J, leaving 11 bases between. CDR3 sequence reads: CASSPVGANYGYTF. The CDR3 nucleotides are TGTGCCAGCAGCCCCGTGGGTGCTAACTATGGCTACACCTTC.

V gene TRBV4-1 combines with J gene TRBJ2-1; D gene unclear. The CDR3 runs to 14 residues. Germline V gene data show CDR1 as MGHRA and CDR2 as YSYEKL. Trimming shortened V by 3 bases and J by 7 bases, and 13 bases separated the two germline ends. For the CDR3, the DNA is TGCGCCAGCAGCCAGGCATCCCTGGGGAATGAGCAGTTCTTC. This translates into CASSQASLGNEQFF.

This chain connects TRBV4-3 to TRBJ2-2; perhaps D is TRBD1 or TRBD2 (5 bases each). The CDR3 is 13 amino acids. Germline V lookup: CDR1 LGHNA, CDR2 YSLEER. V was shortened by 3 bases and J by 6 bases, with 8 bases between the two germline ends. The CDR3 DNA reads TGCGCCAGCAGCCAGAGGGGTTCCGGGGAGCTGTTTTTT. This translates into CASSQRGSGELFF.

CDR3 protein: CASSLVGYYSGNTIYF. Here the CDR3 DNA reads TGTGCCAGCAGCTTGGTCGGCTACTACTCTGGAAACACCATATATTTT. V is TRBV5-6 and J is TRBJ1-3; no clear D. V lost 0 bases to trimming and J lost 0 bases, with 10 bases between them. The length of the CDR3 is 16 residues. Germline loops: CDR1 SGHDT, CDR2 YYEEEE.

The rearrangement uses TRBV5-8 and TRBJ2-7, with a tentative D call TRBD2 (5 bases). The CDR3 loop spans 13 amino acids. V dropped 9 bases and J dropped 0 bases, with 13 bases sitting between them. CDR1 SGHTS and CDR2 YDEGEE come from the germline V gene. This chain's CDR3 is CATSSGSSYEQYF. In DNA form, the CDR3 reads TGTGCCACCTCGTCGGGGAGCTCCTACGAGCAGTACTTC.

V gene TRBV18 combines with J gene TRBJ2-5, with 9 bases fitting TRBD2. With 3 bases clipped from V and 5 bases from J, the junction kept 4 bases outside the gene matches. CDR1 is KGHSH, CDR2 LQKENI, per germline. The CDR3 is 14 amino acids. DNA of the CDR3: TGTGCCAGCTCACCTAGCGGGAGTCGGGAGACCCAGTACTTC. It specifies CASSPSGSRETQYF.

The gene calls are TRBV5-5 and TRBJ1-1; D is undetermined. The CDR3 extends over 13 amino acids. The germline gives CDR1 SGHKS, CDR2 YYEKEE (reference sequence). V lost 0 bases and J 8 bases, leaving 11 bases between the germline ends. The DNA of the CDR3 is TGTGCCAGCAGCTTGGTATCTAGGCAAGAAGCTTTCTTT. Amino acids: CASSLVSRQEAFF.